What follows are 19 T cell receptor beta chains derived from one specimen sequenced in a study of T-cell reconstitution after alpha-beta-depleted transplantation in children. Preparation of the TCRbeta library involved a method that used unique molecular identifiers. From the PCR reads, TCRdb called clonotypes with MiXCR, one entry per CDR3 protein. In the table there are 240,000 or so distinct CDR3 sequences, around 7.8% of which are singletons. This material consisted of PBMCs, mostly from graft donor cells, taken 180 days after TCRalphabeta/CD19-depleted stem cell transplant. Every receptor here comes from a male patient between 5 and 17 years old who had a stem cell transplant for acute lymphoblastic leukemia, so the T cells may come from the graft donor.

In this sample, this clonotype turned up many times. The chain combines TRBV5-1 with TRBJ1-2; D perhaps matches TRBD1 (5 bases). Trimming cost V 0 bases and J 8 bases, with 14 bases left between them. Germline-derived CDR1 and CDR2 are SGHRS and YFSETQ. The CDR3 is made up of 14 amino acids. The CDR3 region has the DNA TGCGCCAGCAGCTTGGCCGCACAGGTACGAGGCTACACCTTC. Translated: CASSLAAQVRGYTF.

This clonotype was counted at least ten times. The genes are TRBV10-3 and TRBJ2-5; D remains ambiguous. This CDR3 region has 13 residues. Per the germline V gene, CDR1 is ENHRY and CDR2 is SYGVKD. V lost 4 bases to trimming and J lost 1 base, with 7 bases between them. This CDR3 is CAISVYGQETQYF. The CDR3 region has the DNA TGTGCCATCAGTGTGTACGGCCAAGAGACCCAGTACTTC.

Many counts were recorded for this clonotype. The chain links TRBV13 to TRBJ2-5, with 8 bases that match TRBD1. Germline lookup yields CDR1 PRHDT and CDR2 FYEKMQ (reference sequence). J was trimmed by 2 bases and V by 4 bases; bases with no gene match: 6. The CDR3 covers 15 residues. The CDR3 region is CASSSGTGEQETQYF. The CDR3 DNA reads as TGTGCCAGCAGCTCCGGGACAGGAGAACAAGAGACCCAGTACTTC.

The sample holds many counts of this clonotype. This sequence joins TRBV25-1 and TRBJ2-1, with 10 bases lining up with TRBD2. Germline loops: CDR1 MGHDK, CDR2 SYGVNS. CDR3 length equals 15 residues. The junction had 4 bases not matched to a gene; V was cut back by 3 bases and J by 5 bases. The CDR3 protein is CASSDGLAADNEQFF. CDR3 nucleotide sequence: TGTGCCAGCAGTGACGGACTAGCGGCGGACAATGAGCAGTTCTTC.

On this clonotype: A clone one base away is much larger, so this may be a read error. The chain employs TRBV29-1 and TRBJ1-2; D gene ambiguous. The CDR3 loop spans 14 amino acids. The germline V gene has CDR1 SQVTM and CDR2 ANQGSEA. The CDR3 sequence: CSVEEAGVGYRYTF. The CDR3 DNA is TGCAGCGTTGAAGAGGCCGGGGTCGGCTATCGCTACACCTTC.

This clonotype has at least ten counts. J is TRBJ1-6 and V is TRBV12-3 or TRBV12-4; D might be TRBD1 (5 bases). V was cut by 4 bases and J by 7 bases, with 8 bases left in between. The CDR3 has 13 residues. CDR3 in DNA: TGTGCCAGCAGTTGGGGGGTGAATTCACCCCTCCACTTT. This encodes CASSWGVNSPLHF.

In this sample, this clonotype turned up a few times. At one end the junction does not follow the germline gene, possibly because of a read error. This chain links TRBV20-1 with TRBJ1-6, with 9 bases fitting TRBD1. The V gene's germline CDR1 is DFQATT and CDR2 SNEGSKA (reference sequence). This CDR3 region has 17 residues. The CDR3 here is CSARPGTGLTYNSPLHF. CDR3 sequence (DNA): TGCAGTGCTAGACCCGGGACAGGGTTGACCTATAATTCACCCCTCCATTTT.

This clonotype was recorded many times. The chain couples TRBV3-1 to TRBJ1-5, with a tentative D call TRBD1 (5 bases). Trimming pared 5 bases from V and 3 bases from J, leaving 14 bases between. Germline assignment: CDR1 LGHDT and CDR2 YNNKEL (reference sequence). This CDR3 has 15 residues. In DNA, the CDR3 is TGTGCCAGCAGCTGTGGCAGGGACTCCAATCAGCCCCAGCATTTT. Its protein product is CASSCGRDSNQPQHF.

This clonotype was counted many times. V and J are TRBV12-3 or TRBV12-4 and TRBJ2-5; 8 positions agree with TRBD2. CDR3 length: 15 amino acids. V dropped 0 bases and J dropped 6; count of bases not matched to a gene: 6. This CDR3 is CASSLAPGGGKTQYF. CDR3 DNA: TGTGCCAGCAGTTTAGCCCCCGGGGGGGGGAAGACCCAGTACTTC.

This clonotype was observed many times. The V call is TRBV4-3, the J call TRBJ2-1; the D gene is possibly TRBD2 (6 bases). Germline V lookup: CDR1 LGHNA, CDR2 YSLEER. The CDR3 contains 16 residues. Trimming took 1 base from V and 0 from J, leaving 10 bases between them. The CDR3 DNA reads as TGCGCCAGCAGCCAAGTGGCGGGGAGCTCCTACAATGAGCAGTTCTTC. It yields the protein CASSQVAGSSYNEQFF.

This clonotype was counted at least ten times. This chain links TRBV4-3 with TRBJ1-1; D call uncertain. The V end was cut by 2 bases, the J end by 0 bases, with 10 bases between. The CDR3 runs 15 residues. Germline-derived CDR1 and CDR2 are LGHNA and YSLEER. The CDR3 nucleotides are TGCGCCAGCAGCCAATGGGCGGCCTTGAACACTGAAGCTTTCTTT. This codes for CASSQWAALNTEAFF.

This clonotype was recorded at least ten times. DNA for the CDR3: TGCAGCGTTGAACGGGGTGTCATGAACACTGAAGCTTTCTTT. Its protein is CSVERGVMNTEAFF. This chain uses TRBV29-1 with TRBJ1-1, with D uncertain. Trimming removed 2 bases at V and 0 bases at J, with 10 bases between. CDR1 is SQVTM and CDR2 is ANQGSEA in the germline V gene. This CDR3 comprises 14 residues.

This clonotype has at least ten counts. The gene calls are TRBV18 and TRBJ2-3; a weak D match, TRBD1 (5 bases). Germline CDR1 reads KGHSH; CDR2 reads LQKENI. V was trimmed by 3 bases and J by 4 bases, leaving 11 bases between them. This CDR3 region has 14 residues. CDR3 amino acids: CASSPDQGADTQYF. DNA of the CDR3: TGTGCCAGCTCACCGGACCAAGGGGCAGATACGCAGTATTTT.

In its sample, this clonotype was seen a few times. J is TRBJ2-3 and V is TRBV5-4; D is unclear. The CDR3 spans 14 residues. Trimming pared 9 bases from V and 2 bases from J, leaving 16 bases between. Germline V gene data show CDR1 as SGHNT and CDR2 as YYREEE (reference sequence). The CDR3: CAILDSPTTDTQYF. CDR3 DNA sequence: TGTGCCATCCTAGACTCTCCCACCACAGATACGCAGTATTTT.

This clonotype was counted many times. CDR3 sequence reads: CAISTGNTGELFF. CDR3 DNA sequence: TGTGCCATCTCGACAGGGAACACCGGGGAGCTGTTTTTT. The genes are TRBV10-3 and TRBJ2-2; perhaps TRBD1 as D (6 bases). CDR3 length: 13 residues. Germline CDR1 ENHRY, CDR2 SYGVKD. V was cut by 8 bases and J by 1 base, with 8 bases left in between.

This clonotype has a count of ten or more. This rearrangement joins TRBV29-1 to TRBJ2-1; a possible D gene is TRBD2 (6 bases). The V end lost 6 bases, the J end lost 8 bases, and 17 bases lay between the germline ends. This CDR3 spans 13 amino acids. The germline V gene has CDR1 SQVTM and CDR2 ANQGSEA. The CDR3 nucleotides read TGCAGCGTCGGGAGACGTATGCGTGATGAGCAGTTCTTC. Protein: CSVGRRMRDEQFF.

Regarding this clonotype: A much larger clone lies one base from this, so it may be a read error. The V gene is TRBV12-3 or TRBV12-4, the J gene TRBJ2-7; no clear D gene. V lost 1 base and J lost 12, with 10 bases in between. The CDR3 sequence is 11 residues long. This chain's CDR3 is CASSLGVRLYF. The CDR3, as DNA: TGTGCCAGCAGTTTAGGGGTAAGGCTGTACTTC.

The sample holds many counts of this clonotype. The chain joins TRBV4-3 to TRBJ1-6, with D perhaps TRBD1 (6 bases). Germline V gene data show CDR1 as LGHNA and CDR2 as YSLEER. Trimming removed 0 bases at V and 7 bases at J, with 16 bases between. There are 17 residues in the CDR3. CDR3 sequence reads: CASSQDSGGARNSPLHF. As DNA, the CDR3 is TGCGCCAGCAGCCAAGATAGTGGGGGGGCTAGAAATTCACCCCTCCACTTT.

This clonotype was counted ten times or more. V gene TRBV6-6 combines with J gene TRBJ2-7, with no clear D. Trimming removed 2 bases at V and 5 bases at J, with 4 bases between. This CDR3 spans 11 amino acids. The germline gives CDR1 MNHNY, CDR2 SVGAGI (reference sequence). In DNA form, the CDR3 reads TGTGCCAGCAGTTACGAGGACGAGCAGTACTTC. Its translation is CASSYEDEQYF.